Listed here is a single T cell receptor beta chain. Its antigen is currently unknown. Replicate PCRs from sorted subsets contained roughly 220 ng DNA, which is around 30,000 T cell genomes. Clones were read by immunoSEQ multiplex PCR, and TCRdb kept only the in-frame ones, dropping some. Seen here are approximately 1.9 million clones, 93% observed once, and the top ten hold approximately 1.6%. The germline V gene has CDR1 SEHNR and CDR2 FQNEAQ (reference sequence). The V end lost 5 bases, the J end lost 8 bases, and 15 bases lay between the germline ends. The CDR3 length is 13 residues. This sample was included in a study of shared clonotypes between healthy human individuals. Study-wide results and limits: Generation probability values for non-shared clonotypes were lower than those for clonotypes shared by all four donors. It was only blood that was sampled, and tissue repertoires likely differ.

As defined, naive CD8 cells were CD45RO-negative and positively selected for CCR7, with terminally differentiated effector memory CD45RA+ cells excluded. Each of the donors was a healthy adult who was HIV-negative and had not had a recent acute infection or vaccination. V and J are TRBV7-9 and TRBJ1-1; D is perhaps TRBD1 (6 bases). The sample comprised naive CD8+ T cells from PBMCs. This sequence was found in a man aged 18 to 30 in good health. Some clones in this sample may be carry-over from other donors' samples. CDR3 nucleotides: TGTGCCAGCAGCCCCCCATTAGGACAGGAAGCTTTCTTT. This gives the protein CASSPPLGQEAFF.